The table lists the clone carrying this TCR beta chain with a few counts. Its antigen remains unknown. Through a sample-barcoded 5' primer and a J-beta primer mix, a second PCR was run for about 7 to 12 cycles. MiXCR was run by TCRdb on the 5' RACE reads, yielding one entry per CDR3 protein. The repertoire holds some 890,000 distinct CDR3 sequences, with around 29% as singletons. This sample is drawn from a study of blood T cells in healthy people across ages. Study-wide results and caveats: Per million T cells, the diversity of TCR beta decreased roughly linearly as age advanced.

The CDR3 loop spans 13 amino acids. Trimming took off 0 bases at V and 5 bases at J, with 10 bases between the two ends. Germline V lookup: CDR1 DFQATT, CDR2 SNEGSKA (reference sequence). The same specimen was also included in a second study, on T cells of mothers and their children.

The receptor's source is a woman in her thirties or forties in good health. The rearrangement links TRBV20-1 to TRBJ2-5; maybe TRBD1 (7 bases). Specimen: blood. CDR3 sequence (DNA): TGCAGTGCTAGAGAGACAGGGAGGGAGACCCAGTACTTC. It yields the protein CSARETGRETQYF.